This TCR beta chain is from a study of cytotoxic CD8 clonotypes in ibrutinib-treated CLL. Study in general: The patients comprised about a dozen relapsed/refractory and 15 treatment-naive cases, roughly 18 IGHV unmutated.

Unmatched junction bases numbered 5, after V lost 5 bases and J lost 2 bases. Germline V gene data show CDR1 as LNHDA and CDR2 as SQIVND (reference sequence). This CDR3 is 14 amino acids long. Target depth was 1 in 200,000 to 1 in 1 million T cells, about 10x per clonotype. Here immunoSEQ multiplex PCR was the method, and the copy in TCRdb shows in-frame clones only, minus some. Of some 140,000 clones listed, 75% to 95% are singletons. The V gene is TRBV19, the J gene TRBJ2-7; 8 nucleotides line up with TRBD1. Specimen: PBMCs, collected after 12 months of ibrutinib treatment. The receptor was isolated from a human donor with chronic lymphocytic leukemia. The CDR3 DNA follows: TGTGCCAGTAGTCCCACAGGGGGACCCTACGAGCAGTACTTC. This translates into CASSPTGGPYEQYF.